The T cell receptor (beta chain) under discussion was sequenced for a study of CD8+CD57+ T cells in acquired aplastic anemia. Study-wide background: Quantities of DNA derived from sorted CD4+ and CD8+ cells averaged roughly 3 ug.

The CDR3 loop spans 13 amino acids. Trimming took 6 bases from V and 5 from J; bases not matched to a gene: 4. Germline V gene lookup returns CDR1 SNHLY and CDR2 FYNNEI. TCR beta VDJ and CDR3 were profiled, and genomic DNA was the template. TCRdb re-derived calls from the reads in MiXCR, one entry per CDR3 protein. In the table there are 100,000 to 150,000 distinct CDR3 sequences, 48% of which are singletons. Ten or more counts support this clonotype. This TCR derives from a human donor in good health, serving as a control. This chain uses TRBV2 with TRBJ1-1; 9 nucleotides line up with TRBD1. Sample: sorted CD4+, CD8+, or CD8+CD57+ T cells (not recorded which) from PBMCs. This chain's CDR3 is CASSRDRVTEAFF. DNA of the CDR3: TGTGCCAGCAGCCGGGACAGGGTAACTGAAGCTTTCTTT.